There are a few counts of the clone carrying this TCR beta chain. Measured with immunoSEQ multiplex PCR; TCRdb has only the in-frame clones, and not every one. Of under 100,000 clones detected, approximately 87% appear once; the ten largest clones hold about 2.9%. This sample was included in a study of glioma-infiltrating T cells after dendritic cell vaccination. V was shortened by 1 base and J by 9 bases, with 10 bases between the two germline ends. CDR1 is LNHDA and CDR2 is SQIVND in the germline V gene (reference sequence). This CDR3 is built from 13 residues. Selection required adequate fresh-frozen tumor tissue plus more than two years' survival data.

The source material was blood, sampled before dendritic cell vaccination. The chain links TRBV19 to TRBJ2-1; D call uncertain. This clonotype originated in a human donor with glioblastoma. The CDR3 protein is CASSIGRHSEQFF. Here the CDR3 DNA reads TGTGCCAGTAGTATAGGGCGTCACAGTGAGCAGTTCTTC.